Described below is a single T cell receptor beta chain sequence and its context. Its antigen is unknown. Germline assignment: CDR1 DFQATT and CDR2 SNEGSKA (reference sequence). This CDR3 contains 14 residues. With V trimmed by 1 base and J by 6 bases, 4 bases remained unmatched. These data originate in a study of T cells after yellow fever vaccination. Findings of the study overall: A weaker but faster secondary response was observed, peaking on day 5 versus 15.

Production of TCR cDNA was by 5'RACE template switching, which also added a universal primer site and UMIs. TCRdb called the 5' RACE reads again in MiXCR, with one record for every CDR3 protein. The table includes about 550,000 distinct CDR3 sequences, roughly 19% detected once. The starting material was PBMCs, obtained 15 days after the yellow fever booster vaccination. This clonotype originated in a man between 25 and 39 years old who received the YFV17D yellow fever vaccine. The chain is built from TRBV20-1 and TRBJ2-2, with 8 bases lining up with TRBD1. CDR3 residues: CSARGTGSAGELFF. The CDR3, as DNA: TGCAGTGCTAGAGGGACAGGGAGTGCCGGGGAGCTGTTTTTT.